This T cell receptor (beta chain) emerged from a study of OX40 agonist ivuxolimab in advanced cancers. Study details: Intravenous ivuxolimab was administered to patients every 2 weeks at 0.01 to 10 mg/kg. Study-level findings and limits: Specificity for antigen went undetermined in the expanded peripheral T cells.

With regard to this clone: Its matching antigen is unknown.

Trimming left V 0 bases short and J 5 bases short, with 14 bases between. CDR1 is SGDLS and CDR2 is YYNGEE in the germline V gene. The CDR3 contains 15 residues. Assay used: immunoSEQ multiplex PCR; TCRdb lists only in-frame clones, some missing. The repertoire has some 71,000 clones, about 83% of them found once; the top ten carry around 0.73%. The receptor was derived from an adult with an advanced solid tumor such as melanoma, head and neck, liver or kidney cancer. Sequencing was performed on CD4+ or CD8+ T cells sorted from blood, taken in a trial of the OX40 agonist ivuxolimab. The chain joins TRBV9 to TRBJ1-1, with D possibly being TRBD1 (6 bases). The CDR3 region is CASSVAAQGWTEAFF. The CDR3 nucleotides read TGTGCCAGCAGCGTAGCTGCACAGGGATGGACTGAAGCTTTCTTT.